This TCR beta chain was captured in a study of CD8+ T cells in alopecia areata. Remarks on this clone: What it recognizes is unknown.

Study-level findings and limits: The study also sequences resident alphabeta T cells of normal skin in scalp samples.

Isolated RNA was reverse transcribed into cDNA used as the sequencing template. Data came from immunoSEQ multiplex PCR; TCRdb stores just in-frame clones and leaves some out. The repertoire holds some 31,000 clones, about three quarters seen once, with over 15% in the top ten. The V gene's germline CDR1 is MGHRA and CDR2 YSYEKL. The CDR3 length is 17 residues. J was trimmed by 2 bases and V by 3 bases; bases with no gene match: 12. The study team obtained lesional scalp punch biopsies and peripheral blood from alopecia areata patients. The sequenced sample was NKG2D-low CD8+ T cells sorted from blood. This receptor was identified in a human donor with alopecia areata. The chain couples TRBV4-1 to TRBJ2-7; 8 bases align to TRBD2. CDR3 coding DNA: TGCGCCAGCAGCCAGGCCGGATCCTTTAGCGGGACCTACGAGCAGTACTTC. Protein product: CASSQAGSFSGTYEQYF.